Listed below are T cell receptor beta chains from one sample, sequenced in a study of T cells in Graves' hyperthyroidism and ophthalmopathy. TCRdb ran MiXCR on the multiplex PCR reads and lists one entry per CDR3 protein. Altogether about 360,000 distinct CDR3 sequences are present, roughly 25% being singletons, with the ten largest covering less than 85%. The sequenced material came from blood. These receptors were obtained from a man aged 45-65 years with Graves' hyperthyroidism. The CDR3 runs from the conserved cysteine through the conserved F or W.

J: TRBJ1-1
length: 11
V: TRBV7-2
CDR3: CASSPRTEAFF

J: TRBJ2-3
length: 14
V: TRBV7-9
CDR3: CASVDRESTDAQYF

J: TRBJ2-5
length: 14
V: TRBV5-4
CDR3: CASSLEPSQETQYF

J: TRBJ2-7
length: 12
V: TRBV29-1
CDR3: CSASVGIYEQYF

J: TRBJ2-3
length: 17
V: TRBV7-3
CDR3: CASSLKGILGGRDTQYF

J: TRBJ2-4
length: 14
V: TRBV12-3/TRBV12-4
CDR3: CASTQTGRKNIQYF

J: TRBJ1-2
length: 13
V: TRBV2
CDR3: CASSEGRSYGYTF

J: TRBJ1-2
length: 14
V: TRBV6-1
CDR3: CASKRTGANYGYTF

J: TRBJ1-1
length: 13
V: TRBV20-1
CDR3: CSASGQGSTEAFF

J: TRBJ1-3
length: 15
V: TRBV11-2
CDR3: CASRQTGGTGNTIYF

J: TRBJ2-3
length: 11
V: TRBV20-1
CDR3: CSAPLVDTQYF

J: TRBJ2-3
length: 14
V: TRBV20-1
CDR3: CSASRGGVADTQYF

J: TRBJ2-3
length: 12
V: TRBV11-1
CDR3: CASSLSAAAQYF

J: TRBJ1-1
length: 16
V: TRBV5-1
CDR3: CASSLGQGWGITEAFF

J: TRBJ2-3
length: 13
V: TRBV12-3/TRBV12-4
CDR3: CASREANTDTQYF

J: TRBJ2-5
length: 13
V: TRBV20-1
CDR3: CSANYRGEETQYF

J: TRBJ2-7
length: 16
V: TRBV15
CDR3: CATSSRGQGGSYEQYF

J: TRBJ2-2
length: 15
V: TRBV2
CDR3: CASSEVTGGTGELFF

J: TRBJ2-3
length: 16
V: TRBV5-1
CDR3: CASSSQLAELADTQYF

J: TRBJ1-2
length: 14
V: TRBV19
CDR3: CASSSGPHGYGYTF

J: TRBJ2-2
length: 16
V: TRBV11-3
CDR3: CASSLEQREGTGELFF

J: TRBJ2-5
length: 16
V: TRBV27
CDR3: CASSLGVGGAEETQYF

J: TRBJ1-2
length: 17
V: TRBV12-5
CDR3: CASGLMVGGPSNYGYTF

J: TRBJ2-2
length: 14
V: TRBV7-9
CDR3: CASSTDLVAGELFF

J: TRBJ1-1
length: 14
V: TRBV12-3/TRBV12-4
CDR3: CASSLGFGNTEAFF

J: TRBJ1-5
length: 16
V: TRBV4-1
CDR3: CASSPRREQGVEPQHF

J: TRBJ2-4
length: 13
V: TRBV28
CDR3: CASSLGTRNIQYF

J: TRBJ1-2
length: 14
V: TRBV20-1
CDR3: CSANPQDRFYGYTF

J: TRBJ2-7
length: 14
V: TRBV7-6
CDR3: CASSLTGVTYEQYF

J: TRBJ2-1
length: 15
V: TRBV9
CDR3: CASSRQPRDYNEQFF

J: TRBJ2-1
length: 15
V: TRBV9
CDR3: CASSVAGAPYNEQFF

J: TRBJ2-7
length: 14
V: TRBV20-1
CDR3: CSAVAVRSSYEQYF

J: TRBJ2-7
length: 15
V: TRBV4-1
CDR3: CASSQDGTGSYEQYF

J: TRBJ2-7
length: 13
V: TRBV29-1
CDR3: CSVVATGNYEQYF

J: TRBJ2-4
length: 16
V: TRBV28
CDR3: CASSLPRTKGHPIQYF

J: TRBJ1-2
length: 13
V: TRBV25-1
CDR3: CATFPRDLYGYTF

J: TRBJ2-2
length: 13
V: TRBV15
CDR3: CATSRAGSGELFF

J: TRBJ2-5
length: 14
V: TRBV2
CDR3: CASRGQGDQETQYF

J: TRBJ2-7
length: 16
V: TRBV7-2
CDR3: CASSLDSGSWAYEQYF

J: TRBJ2-7
length: 12
V: TRBV7-2
CDR3: CASTISSYEQYF

J: TRBJ2-7
length: 15
V: TRBV9
CDR3: CASSVGRGLSYEQYF

J: TRBJ1-4
length: 12
V: TRBV15
CDR3: CATSRVREKLFF

J: TRBJ2-7
length: 14
V: TRBV9
CDR3: CASSVAVGVSEQYF

J: TRBJ2-1
length: 16
V: TRBV7-9
CDR3: CASSSPAGGFDNEQFF

J: TRBJ2-3
length: 14
V: TRBV4-1
CDR3: CASSQGRATDTQYF

J: TRBJ2-5
length: 13
V: TRBV20-1
CDR3: CSAALAGQETQYF

J: TRBJ2-3
length: 16
V: TRBV4-2
CDR3: CASSPGLAGSTGTQYF

J: TRBJ2-7
length: 16
V: TRBV6-5
CDR3: CASSYDTGTLSYEQYF

J: TRBJ2-1
length: 13
V: TRBV30
CDR3: CAWSLYHDNEQFF

J: TRBJ2-2
length: 13
V: TRBV6-1
CDR3: CATRGYRTGELFF

J: TRBJ2-5
length: 17
V: TRBV7-9
CDR3: CASSFATPLAGQETQYF

J: TRBJ2-3
length: 14
V: TRBV25-1
CDR3: CASSDPYREDTQYF

J: TRBJ2-7
length: 15
V: TRBV7-2
CDR3: CASSAWAGGRAEQYF